The sequence of this T cell receptor beta chain was determined in a study of blood T cell repertoires in COVID-19. Background on the study: The cDNA or gDNA used as material had been derived from T cells, B-cell-depleted T cells, or PBMCs.

Under the authors' procedure: Reference gene primer amplification gave nucleated cell count estimates. Profiled with immunoSEQ multiplex PCR; TCRdb holds only in-frame clones, not every one. V, J and clone size reflect that table, while D and trimming were determined from the DNA. This sample has around 120,000 clones; around 79% occur once, and the top ten carry roughly 2.7%. Germline CDR1 SQVTM, CDR2 ANQGSEA. Trimming pared 4 bases from V and 4 bases from J, leaving 7 bases between. CDR3 size: 12 residues. Sequences were obtained from peripheral blood. The chain is built from TRBV29-1 and TRBJ2-2, with D maybe TRBD2 (5 bases). The sequence derives from a man between 50 and 59 years old with acute or convalescent COVID-19. DNA of the CDR3: TGCAGCGTTGGGACTGCCACCGGGGAGCTGTTTTTT. It translates to CSVGTATGELFF.